This TCR beta chain appears in the sequencing data of a study of cytomegalovirus exposure and HLA in healthy donors (dated by TCRdb to 2016 to 2017). About the investigation overall: According to an earlier analysis of a few hundred of the donors, about 179 million T cells yielded over 90 million unique TCR beta sequences and approximately 300 Gb of sequence data. Across around 400 genotyped donors of the cohort, an average of approximately 220,000 unique TCR beta nucleotide sequences per donor were sequenced, and approximately 17% of those sequences were non-productive. Donor age, sex, ethnicity and CMV serostatus were collected together with the repertoire data. A later genetic analysis used genome-wide SNP genotypes for about three fifths of the 666 donors, treating that subset as a discovery cohort. The number of typed donors differed by locus: roughly 629-640 for A, B, C, DRB1 and DQB1; 522 for DQA1; fewer than 610 for DPA1; and around 450 for DPB1. The study aimed to test whether cataloging public T cell receptors could reveal signatures of past pathogen exposure. About five DR-DQ haplotypes were handled as single units for association and clustering, since linkage in the cohort was strong. The study combined high-throughput TCR immunosequencing, statistical association of individual TCRs with disease status, and machine learning to predict cytomegalovirus infection status. A separate validation cohort of over a hundred different subjects was used in addition to the approximately 610-subject first cohort. All discovery cohort repertoires had been generated on a single sequencing platform. Using immunosequencing, the study profiled T cell repertoires from about 620 subjects and related those repertoires to cytomegalovirus serostatus. Among the roughly 390 genotyped donors, approximately 82% belonged to the genetic ancestry cluster associated with self-reported Caucasian donors. To decide whether each TCR beta V gene segment behaved as functional or pseudogenic, an earlier analysis of some 600 of the donors relied on high-throughput TCR beta sequencing. A later analysis re-analyzed previously published TCR beta repertoires from hundreds of donors and added high-resolution HLA genotyping to study TCR occurrence patterns. The later analysis used no new phenotypic data to find candidate immune exposures, relying instead on TCR beta sequences and their occurrence across donors. An early release covering more than 500 HLA-typed donors comprised roughly 300 gigabases of sequencing data and around 85 million unique TCR sequences. HLA typing included class I and class II loci at four-digit resolution.

The full study reports these points: Across donors, most TCR sequences were observed very rarely, whereas some public TCRs were present in many individuals. Strong co-occurrence of HLA alleles, especially DR and DQ, made assigning TCR associations to individual alleles difficult. Correlated functional status among segregating V segments might be attributable to linkage disequilibrium, but an unknown experimental factor could not be ruled out. A later analysis reported that several top co-occurrence clusters appeared linked to parvovirus B19, influenza, CMV and Epstein-Barr virus. A cluster of highly shared sequence variants was judged likely to be a technical artifact of the sequencing pipeline. In a later analysis, most CMV-associated TCR beta chains were found to appear HLA-restricted, with HLA associations seemingly driven largely by CMV exposure. In a later analysis, the rate of TCR association differed among HLA loci, with DRB1 alleles having the most associated TCRs and HLA-C alleles having the fewest. A further reported finding was that TCR beta sequences accurately predicted the HLA-A and HLA-B alleles for most subjects in the first cohort. In vitro tests confirmed that a few of the cytomegalovirus-associated TCR beta chains recognize cytomegalovirus antigens. In a later genetic analysis, fewer N-insertions in productive TCRs were reported among donors in an Asian-associated ancestry cluster than the approximately 710-donor mean. Compared with equally common non-associated chains, HLA-associated TCR beta chains in a later analysis were more clonally expanded and had lower generation probabilities. Because counts were too low, about 17 rarely observed V segments, including chromosome 9 orphons, were excluded from the earlier analysis of 500 to 700 of the donors. The classifier was reported to diagnose cytomegalovirus status with high specificity and sensitivity in both the original cohort and the validation cohort. Specific HLA alleles were associated with over 15,000 TCR beta sequences at a false discovery rate of 0.05 in a later analysis. An association between a missense DCLRE1C variant and V-gene and J-gene trimming of TCR beta chains was found in a later genetic analysis and replicated in an independent cohort. Some IMGT-functional V segments, including TRBV6-2 and TRBV6-3, could not be distinguished by the 87-base-pair reads and were therefore excluded. CMV serostatus was the only immune exposure information available for the cohort. This cohort had only TCR beta chains sequenced, and the lack of alpha or paired-chain data limited which features could be detected. The presence/absence analyses assumed that sequencing depth was roughly uniform across donors, and that assumption may not be true. Because HLA typing was missing for some donors at each locus, association tests included only the typed subset. A total of fewer than 200 TCR beta chains were listed by the study as associated with cytomegalovirus. The authors suggested that the approach could potentially be generalized to other disease states and immunological phenotypes. Broadly in line with IMGT annotations, most TCR beta V segments showed up in productive rearrangements about 87% or about 30% of the time in an earlier analysis of about 500 of the donors.

The cohort was made up of about 610 healthy bone marrow donors. All cohort members were sampled while nominally healthy, although unrecorded immune exposures were likely present. The donor was CMV seronegative and belonged to the group of over 300 seronegative cohort members. Every donor gave a peripheral blood sample, and the peripheral blood mononuclear cells from that sample were used for TCR beta sequencing. Genomic DNA was extracted from the blood cell samples with the Qiagen DNeasy Blood Extraction Kit. The library was obtained by the immunoSEQ multiplex PCR assay. For the multiplex PCR, a mixture combining 60 forward primers for TCR Vbeta segments and 13 reverse primers for TCR Jbeta segments was used. Amplification of the CDR3 region of rearranged TCR beta genes was performed with a multiplex PCR assay on genomic DNA. The Illumina HiSeq System was used to sequence the amplified TCR beta libraries as 87-base-pair reads. In the original analysis: A later analysis tallied 75 million to 95 million unique TCR beta chains across the 666 repertoires, and approximately 11 million of those chains were shared by two or more donors. Raw reads were error-corrected and collapsed into unique sequences by a nearest-neighbor algorithm in which closely related sequences were merged to remove PCR and sequencing errors. Alignment of CDR3 sequences to IMGT reference sequences was used to assign V, D and J gene segments. Each retained sequence needed at least a six-nucleotide match to both a V gene segment and a J gene segment. A rearrangement counted as productive if the CDR3 had no stop codons and remained in frame with V and J, and every other rearrangement counted as non-productive. CDR3 was defined by IMGT convention, running from the second conserved V-encoded cysteine to the conserved J-encoded phenylalanine. Sequences without an unambiguous match to a single V gene segment were excluded from the earlier analysis of a few hundred of the donors. In an earlier analysis of approximately 550 of the donors, V segments were called functional above 56.7% productive rearrangements and were called segregating when the between-donor standard deviation exceeded 5%. A statistical classification framework was developed to diagnose cytomegalovirus status using the catalog of TCR beta chain sequences. In a later analysis, TCR nucleotide sequences were compared against IMGT/GENE-DB human TR gene sequences so that V and J genes could be assigned. The TCRdist pipeline was used in a later analysis to assign CDR3 sequences and most-parsimonious VDJ recombination scenarios. In a later analysis, every TCR beta chain was defined by the combination of its CDR3 amino acid sequence and its V-gene family, and reads without a unique V-gene family were dropped. A later analysis removed 500 to 600 highly shared, low-generation-probability nucleotide sequences to deal with suspected cross-contamination and a sequencing artifact. In a later analysis, a clonal expansion index was calculated for each public chain from normalized within-repertoire ranks of inferred template counts. In a later analysis, generation probabilities were computed using a VDJ recombination model fitted to out-of-frame rearrangements, and the results were checked against IGoR. A later analysis scored TCR-TCR, TCR-HLA and TCR-CMV co-occurrence with hypergeometric tests, applying a repertoire-size bias correction to TCR pairs. False discovery rates were estimated in a later analysis by permuting HLA or CMV assignments 20 times. In a later analysis, co-occurring TCRs were grouped using DBSCAN, and TCRdist sequence similarity was added for clustering within HLA-allele-positive subsets. Co-occurrence clustering excluded repertoires with fewer than 30,000 or more than 120,000 public chains, plus five with anomalous nucleotide sharing. Here the immuneACCESS table is served through TCRdb, limited to in-frame sequences with V and J called. Missing clones are a known gap in these copies; in checked studies unresolved V genes cover under half, and the rest lacks a known reason. V and J calls and clone size are those listed in that table; D and trimming were worked out from the DNA. The sample data list some 150,000 clones, and 77% of these were observed just once. The ten largest clones add up to roughly 4.9% of the sample.

The sample holds a few counts of this clone. Its antigen target is currently unknown. Nothing much larger sits one base from this clone, and base qualities are not available. CDR3 length: 13 amino acids, cysteine to phenylalanine. Only the CDR3 portion is preserved as DNA: 39 bases, with reading frame beginning at the first base. V and J lose 8 bases and 5 bases, and a span of 14 bases separates them. Via the germline V gene (reference sequence), CDR1 is LNHNV and CDR2 YYDKDF. The origin of this receptor is a woman aged 45 to 65 in good health and CMV-seronegative. The sequence is built from TRBV15 and TRBJ2-3; the D gene is perhaps TRBD2, on 7 matching bases. Source material: PBMCs. Read as DNA, the sequence is TGTGCCACCGCACGGGGAGGGGGAGATACGCAGTATTTT. It translates to CATARGGGDTQYF.